The rows below give T cell receptor beta chains drawn from one sample of a study of PD-L1 blockade in urothelial cancer. The table came from immunoSEQ multiplex PCR; TCRdb's copy has only in-frame clones and leaves some out. The sample shows about 81,000 clones, roughly 90% of them seen only once. The sample here was PBMCs, taken around atezolizumab (anti-PD-L1) treatment. These TCRs come from an elderly woman with urothelial cancer. Both conserved end residues are part of each CDR3. D genes are given only for firm matches. Rows may omit the clone size; those that give it use once, few, many or a size class.

TRBV28	.	TRBJ1-2	.	TGTGCCAGCCAGGGGAACTATGGCTACACCTTC	CASQGNYGYTF
TRBV6-1	TRBD1	TRBJ1-3	once	TGTGCCAGCAGTGTCCGGGACAGGGGGCTGGGAAACACCATATATTTT	CASSVRDRGLGNTIYF
TRBV5-1	.	TRBJ2-1	.	TGCGCCAGCAGCCCGCCCGGAGAGCGGTACAATGAGCAGTTCTTC	CASSPPGERYNEQFF
TRBV7-6	.	TRBJ1-3	.	TGTGCCAGCAGCCAGAGAGGGGGATCTGGAAACACCATATATTTT	CASSQRGGSGNTIYF
TRBV7-9	.	TRBJ1-2	.	TGTGCCAGCAGCTTATTGACAGCTGGCTACACCTTC	CASSLLTAGYTF
TRBV6-1	TRBD1	TRBJ2-5	.	TGTGCCAGCACCAGGGACAGGTACCAAGAGACCCAGTACTTC	CASTRDRYQETQYF
TRBV19	.	TRBJ1-4	.	TGTGCCAGTATGAGGAATGAAAAACTGTTTTTT	CASMRNEKLFF
TRBV7-9	TRBD1	TRBJ1-1	.	TGTGCCAGCAGCGGACGACAGGGGGCTGAAGCTTTCTTT	CASSGRQGAEAFF
TRBV30	.	TRBJ1-2	few	TGTGCCTGGAGTGTAGTATCGGATGGCTACACCTTC	CAWSVVSDGYTF
TRBV10-3	TRBD1	TRBJ2-2	once	TGTGCCATCAGTAAGACAGGGGACACCGGGGAGCTGTTTTTT	CAISKTGDTGELFF
TRBV19	.	TRBJ2-1	.	TGTGCCAGTAGTATCCGACTCGGGAGTAGGGGATTGCTAAGCTCCTACAATGAGCAGTTCTTC	CASSIRLGSRGLLSSYNEQFF
TRBV5-1	TRBD1	TRBJ1-4	.	TGCGCCAGCAGCTTTGGGACAGGGAATGAAAAACTGTTTTTT	CASSFGTGNEKLFF
TRBV6-1	TRBD2	TRBJ2-7	.	TGTGCCAGCCATGAAGAGGGCGGGAGGTTCTACGAGCAGTACTTC	CASHEEGGRFYEQYF
TRBV5-1	TRBD2	TRBJ2-7	.	TGCGCCAGCAGCCCCACTAGCGGGAGTGTCGGCGAGCAGTACTTC	CASSPTSGSVGEQYF
TRBV30	TRBD1	TRBJ1-2	.	TGTGCCTGTGTACCGGGACAGGGGTATGGCTACACCTTC	CACVPGQGYGYTF
TRBV10-3	.	TRBJ1-2	once	TGTGCCATCAGAAACGGTAATTATGGCTACACCTTC	CAIRNGNYGYTF
TRBV27	.	TRBJ2-7	.	TGTGCCAGCAGTTTATCACGTCTAGCCCGCGAGCAGTACTTC	CASSLSRLAREQYF
TRBV6-1	TRBD2	TRBJ2-5	.	TGTGCCAGCAGTGCCCCAGGACTAGCGGGAGGCGGGGGCTCCCGGGAGACCCAGTACTTC	CASSAPGLAGGGGSRETQYF
TRBV2	TRBD2	TRBJ2-1	.	TGTGCCAGCACGGGACTAGCATCCGATGAGCAGTTCTTC	CASTGLASDEQFF
TRBV30	.	TRBJ2-2	.	TGTGCCTGGAGTGTATCGGGCGGGGAGCTGTTTTTT	CAWSVSGGELFF
TRBV18	.	TRBJ1-5	.	TGTGCCAGCTCCCCCGACTCTCTCCCAAATCAGCCCCAGCATTTT	CASSPDSLPNQPQHF
TRBV10-3	TRBD1	TRBJ2-7	.	TGTGCCATCAGTGCCGGACAGGGGGCTGGCTACGAGCAGTACTTC	CAISAGQGAGYEQYF
TRBV7-9	.	TRBJ1-4	.	TGTGCCAGCAGCTTAGGCGGGGGAGGGCGAGAAAAACTGTTTTTT	CASSLGGGGREKLFF
TRBV18	TRBD2	TRBJ2-3	.	TGTGCCAGCTCACCGGCGGGAGGCCATCTCGGATTT	CASSPAGGHLGF
TRBV2	.	TRBJ2-3	.	TGTGCCAGCAGAGGGACTTTTTCTAGCACAGATACGCAGTATTTT	CASRGTFSSTDTQYF
TRBV2	.	TRBJ2-7	once	TGTGCCAGCAGTTTCAGGGGTGGGGGCTCCTACGAGCAGTACTTC	CASSFRGGGSYEQYF
TRBV9	.	TRBJ1-4	.	TGTGCCAGCAGCGTCAATCCAGGGAGACAGGTTGAAAAACTGTTTTTT	CASSVNPGRQVEKLFF
TRBV28	.	TRBJ2-3	.	TGTGCCAGCAGTTTAGGGCAGGGACTTGACACAGATACGCAGTATTTT	CASSLGQGLDTDTQYF